One and the same sample provided the 23 T cell receptor beta chains below, sequenced in a study of blood T cell repertoires in COVID-19. The repertoire was sequenced with immunoSEQ multiplex PCR; TCRdb's copy has only in-frame clones and lacks some. The sample shows about 220,000 clones, approximately 86% of them seen only once. The sample comprised PBMCs or T cells enriched from blood (not recorded which). All receptors come from a woman younger than 45 with acute COVID-19.

V usage is TRBV15 and J usage is TRBJ1-3; D not resolved. Germline CDR1 is LNHNV and CDR2 is YYDKDF (reference sequence). The V and J ends lost 0 bases and 4 bases respectively, with 10 bases between them. CDR3 length: 15 residues. CDR3 amino acids: CATSRDAGGGNTIYF. The CDR3 DNA reads TGTGCCACCAGCAGAGATGCGGGAGGGGGAAACACCATATATTTT. The full variable domain, its missing parts supplied by reference TRBV15 and TRBJ1-3, is DAMVIQNPRYQVTQFGKPVTLSCSQTLNHNVMYWYQQKSSQAPKLLFHYYDKDFNNEADTPDNFQSRRPNTSFCFLDIRSPGLGDTAMYLCATSRDAGGGNTIYFGEGSWLTVV.

This clone was recorded only once. The chain is built from TRBV3-1 (or the pseudogene TRBV3-2) and TRBJ2-1; weak D call: TRBD1 (6 bases). This CDR3 spans 16 amino acids. Germline CDR1 is LGHDT and CDR2 is YNNKEL (reference sequence). Trimming pared 4 bases from V and 0 bases from J, leaving 13 bases between. CDR3 residues: CASSLPGVSSYNEQFF. CDR3 DNA sequence: TGTGCCAGCAGCCTACCAGGGGTTAGCTCCTACAATGAGCAGTTCTTC.

The V gene is TRBV5-8, the J gene TRBJ2-2; 10 nucleotides agree with TRBD2. V dropped 4 bases and J dropped 3; count of bases not matched to a gene: 15. The CDR3 is made up of 19 amino acids. Germline V gene lookup returns CDR1 SGHTS and CDR2 YDEGEE. For the CDR3, the DNA is TGTGCCAGCAGCCCCAGCGGGGGGGCGGATGGTTGGGACACCGGGGAGCTGTTTTTT. This codes for CASSPSGGADGWDTGELFF.

The V and J genes are TRBV12-5 and TRBJ1-1; 7 positions agree with TRBD1. The CDR3 spans 14 residues. V dropped 1 base and J dropped 1; count of bases not matched to a gene: 0. The germline V gene encodes CDR1 LGHNT and CDR2 FRNRAP. The CDR3 spells CASGLDRGNTEAFF. The CDR3 bases are TGTGCTAGTGGTTTGGACAGGGGGAACACTGAAGCTTTCTTT.

The J gene is TRBJ2-1, the V gene TRBV11-2, with D unresolved. V was clipped by 2 bases and J by 3 bases, with 8 bases between them. CDR3 size: 14 residues. Per the germline V gene, CDR1 is SGHAT and CDR2 is FQNNGV. The CDR3 bases are TGTGCCAGCAGCTTACTTCACAGCTACAATGAGCAGTTCTTC. Residues: CASSLLHSYNEQFF.

The genes are TRBV6-5 and TRBJ2-3; TRBD2 agrees at 12 bases. The CDR3 spans 15 residues. The junction had 8 bases not matched to a gene; V was cut back by 9 bases and J by 4 bases. Germline V CDR1 and CDR2: MNHEY, SVGAGI. The CDR3 loop reads CASSTLAGGADTQYF. The CDR3 DNA reads as TGTGCCAGTAGTACTCTAGCGGGGGGGGCAGATACGCAGTATTTT.

This rearrangement joins TRBV7-9 to TRBJ1-3, with D tentatively TRBD1 (5 bases). The CDR3 sequence is 15 residues long. The V end was cut by 5 bases, the J end by 2 bases, with 13 bases between. The germline gives CDR1 SEHNR, CDR2 FQNEAQ (reference sequence). CDR3 in amino acids: CASSADKGPGNTIYF. CDR3 nucleotides: TGTGCCAGCAGCGCCGACAAGGGGCCTGGAAACACCATATATTTT.

The J gene is TRBJ1-2, the V gene TRBV6-2 or TRBV6-3, with 7 nucleotides matching TRBD1. Looked up from germline, CDR1 is MNHEY and CDR2 is SVGEGT. The CDR3 runs 16 residues. J was trimmed by 7 bases and V by 2 bases; bases with no gene match: 13. For the CDR3, the DNA is TGTGCCAGCAGTTACGTGTCAGGGGGTTCAAGCTTTGGCTACACCTTC. Encoded protein: CASSYVSGGSSFGYTF.

This rearrangement joins TRBV27 to TRBJ2-5, with 7 positions matching TRBD1. The CDR3 loop spans 13 amino acids. J gave up 8 bases and V 4 bases, and 7 bases lay outside the gene matches. Germline V gene lookup returns CDR1 MNHEY and CDR2 SMNVEV (reference sequence). The CDR3 spells CASSYDRESTQYF. Written as DNA, the CDR3 is TGTGCCAGCAGTTACGACAGGGAGAGTACCCAGTACTTC.

The CDR3 bases are TGTGCCAGCAGTCCCGGACACAACTATGGCTACACCTTC. Protein: CASSPGHNYGYTF. The chain has TRBV12-3 or TRBV12-4 and TRBJ1-2, with D maybe TRBD1 (5 bases). The CDR3 contains 13 residues. The ends were cut back, 5 bases at V and 2 bases at J, with 9 bases in the middle.

In DNA, the CDR3 is TGTGCCAGCAGCGGGGGGGCCAGCTCCTACGAGCAGTACTTC. Amino acid sequence: CASSGGASSYEQYF. V usage is TRBV7-2 and J usage is TRBJ2-7, with D possibly being TRBD2 (7 bases). The CDR3 covers 14 residues. Looked up from germline, CDR1 is SGHTA and CDR2 is FQGNSA. V lost 5 bases and J 0 bases, leaving 11 bases between the germline ends.

This chain uses TRBV13 with TRBJ2-2; tentative D call: TRBD2 (7 bases). V shed 8 bases and J shed 4 bases, with 20 bases lying between them. The CDR3 contains 16 residues. The germline V gene has CDR1 PRHDT and CDR2 FYEKMQ (reference sequence). The CDR3 here is CASAPRGGPPTGELFF. The CDR3 nucleotides read TGTGCCAGCGCCCCGAGGGGGGGGCCCCCCACCGGGGAGCTGTTTTTT.

The chain uses TRBV19 and TRBJ1-5, with D perhaps TRBD1 (6 bases). V gave up 7 bases and J gave up 4 bases, with 11 bases separating them. CDR1 is LNHDA and CDR2 is SQIVND in the germline V gene (reference sequence). This CDR3 has 13 amino acids. CDR3 protein: CASKGQPNQPQHF. DNA of the CDR3: TGTGCCAGTAAAGGACAGCCTAATCAGCCCCAGCATTTT.

CDR3 region: CASSLGFRDNEQFF. The CDR3 DNA follows: TGTGCCAGCAGCTTAGGATTCCGGGACAATGAGCAGTTCTTC. The rearrangement links TRBV11-3 to TRBJ2-1; D unresolved. The V gene lost 1 base and the J gene lost 5 bases, with 9 bases spanning the gap. The CDR3 extends over 14 amino acids. Germline V gene sequence: CDR1 SGHNT, CDR2 YENEEA.

J is TRBJ1-2 and V is TRBV9; 8 bases map to TRBD1. Unmatched junction bases numbered 7, after V lost 7 bases and J lost 2 bases. The germline V gene has CDR1 SGDLS and CDR2 YYNGEE. CDR3 size: 14 residues. This chain's CDR3 is CASGIGQGNYGYTF. The CDR3 nucleotides read TGTGCCAGCGGGATAGGACAGGGAAACTATGGCTACACCTTC.

This chain links TRBV27 with TRBJ2-7, with TRBD1 identical over 7 bases. Per the germline V gene, CDR1 is MNHEY and CDR2 is SMNVEV (reference sequence). The CDR3 has 13 amino acids. J was trimmed by 1 base and V by 6 bases; bases with no gene match: 3. CDR3 region: CASSLGQSYEQYF. In nucleotides, the CDR3 is TGTGCCAGCAGCTTGGGACAGTCCTACGAGCAGTACTTC.

The genes are TRBV11-2 and TRBJ1-2; 7 bases are a match to TRBD1. After removal of 10 bases from V and 8 bases from J, the junction contained 7 bases not matched to a gene. The CDR3 loop spans 11 amino acids. CDR1 is SGHAT and CDR2 is FQNNGV in the germline V gene. CDR3 protein: CATEGAGGYTF. CDR3 DNA: TGTGCCACTGAGGGGGCGGGCGGCTACACCTTC. Full variable domain (outside the CDR3, taken from reference TRBV11-2 and TRBJ1-2): EAGVAQSPRYKIIEKRQSVAFWCNPISGHATLYWYQQILGQGPKLLIQFQNNGVVDDSQLPKDRFSAERLKGVDSTLKIQPAKLEDSAVYLCATEGAGGYTFGSGTRLTVV.

This chain uses TRBV29-1 with TRBJ2-7; TRBD1 aligns across 9 bases. Germline values: CDR1 SQVTM, CDR2 ANQGSEA. With V trimmed by 0 bases and J by 0 bases, 6 bases remained unmatched. CDR3 size: 16 residues. The CDR3 coding sequence is TGCAGCGTTGAAGATATCAGGACAGGGGACTCCTACGAGCAGTACTTC. Translated, it gives CSVEDIRTGDSYEQYF.

The rearrangement links TRBV19 to TRBJ1-4; the match to TRBD1 covers 8 bases. The J segment lost 5 bases and the V segment lost 6 bases, leaving 11 bases of the junction unmatched. The germline gives CDR1 LNHDA, CDR2 SQIVND (reference sequence). The CDR3 extends over 16 amino acids. The DNA for the CDR3 is TGTGCCAGTAGCAATGGACAGGGCCTCCGGAATGAAAAACTGTTTTTT. Its translation is CASSNGQGLRNEKLFF.

The rearrangement links TRBV3-1 (or the pseudogene TRBV3-2) to TRBJ1-3; D gene ambiguous. V dropped 3 bases and J dropped 4 bases, with 10 bases sitting between them. Germline CDR1 LGHDT, CDR2 YNNKEL (reference sequence). CDR3 length: 14 residues. As DNA, the CDR3 is TGTGCCAGCAGCCACCGGGGATCCGGAAACACCATATATTTT. Protein sequence: CASSHRGSGNTIYF.

The rearrangement links TRBV6-1 to TRBJ2-5; weak D call: TRBD1 (5 bases). V was pared by 0 bases and J by 5 bases, with 16 bases between. This CDR3 contains 16 residues. CDR1 and CDR2 from the germline V gene are MNHNS and SASEGT. The CDR3 nucleotides are TGTGCCAGCAGTGAAGCGCTAGGGGCCCATGTCGAGACCCAGTACTTC. It encodes CASSEALGAHVETQYF.

CDR3 region: CASSLLRNSPLHF. The CDR3, as DNA: TGTGCCAGCAGCCTGTTGAGAAATTCACCCCTCCACTTT. The gene calls are TRBV12-3 or TRBV12-4 and TRBJ1-6, with D uncertain. V was shortened by 6 bases and J by 7 bases, with 10 bases between the two germline ends. The CDR3 consists of 13 residues.

The chain links TRBV12-3 or TRBV12-4 to TRBJ1-2; D unresolved. The CDR3 length is 13 residues. Trimming stripped 4 bases from V and 3 bases from J, with 9 bases between. As DNA, the CDR3 is TGTGCCAGCAGTTCACAGCTCGACTATGGCTACACCTTC. It translates to CASSSQLDYGYTF.